One and the same sample provided the 4 T cell receptor beta chains below, sequenced in a study of shared clonotypes between healthy human individuals. Sequenced by immunoSEQ multiplex PCR; TCRdb stores in-frame clones only, minus some. The sample gives millions of clones, roughly 95% of which show up once; 0.1% to 0.15% is in the top ten. The specimen was naive CD4+ T cells sorted from blood. Stated subset: CD45RA+ positively selected. Receptors were obtained from a man in his late teens or twenties in good health.

The sample holds one count of this clone. The chain carries TRBV30 and TRBJ2-5; D not resolved. The CDR3 has 13 amino acids. Trimming removed 0 bases from V and 3 bases from J, with 8 bases in between. Germline CDR1 GTSNPN, CDR2 SVGIG (reference sequence). Written as DNA, the CDR3 is TGTGCCTGGAGTGTAGCTATCAAAGAGACCCAGTACTTC. As protein: CAWSVAIKETQYF.

This chain uses TRBV10-2 with TRBJ2-7; D call uncertain. This CDR3 is built from 12 residues. Trimming cost V 3 bases and J 4 bases, with 7 bases left between them. Germline-derived CDR1 and CDR2 are WSHSY and SAAADI. The CDR3 DNA reads TGCGCCAGCAGTGATGGTTTATACGAGCAGTACTTC. Its protein is CASSDGLYEQYF.

In DNA, the CDR3 is TGTGCCAGCAGTGTTGACAGCGGGGGCGAGCAGTACTTC. It yields the protein CASSVDSGGEQYF. J is TRBJ2-7 and V is TRBV2; 8 nucleotides agree with TRBD2. The CDR3 is 13 amino acids. Germline assignment: CDR1 SNHLY and CDR2 FYNNEI. With 4 bases clipped from V and 6 bases from J, the junction kept 5 bases outside the gene matches.

The chain recombines TRBV5-1 with TRBJ2-5, with TRBD2 matching 13 bases. This CDR3 is 16 amino acids long. V gave up 2 bases and J gave up 5 bases; unmatched junction bases: 6. Germline CDR1 SGHRS, CDR2 YFSETQ. The CDR3, as DNA: TGCGCCAGCAGCTTACCAGGACTAGCGGGGGTGGAGACCCAGTACTTC. Its translation is CASSLPGLAGVETQYF. Drawing the rest from reference TRBV5-1 and TRBJ2-5, the complete variable domain is KAGVTQTPRYLIKTRGQQVTLSCSPISGHRSVSWYQQTPGQGLQFLFEYFSETQRNKGNFPGRFSGRQFSNSRSEMNVSTLELGDSALYLCASSLPGLAGVETQYFGPGTRLLVL.